The 20 T cell receptor beta chains given below trace back to one sample, sequenced in a study of shared clonotypes between healthy human individuals. Using immunoSEQ multiplex PCR, the repertoire was profiled, and TCRdb retains in-frame clones only, with some absent. This sample has 97,000 or so clones, with more than 45% found just once. Sequenced material: PBMCs. The receptors derive from a woman between 40 and 50 years old in good health. Some clones in this sample may be carry-over from other donors' samples.

The chain links TRBV4-2 to TRBJ1-4, with D perhaps TRBD1 (5 bases). The CDR3 is 18 amino acids. The germline CDR1 and CDR2 sequences are LGHNA and YNFKEQ. With 0 bases removed from V and 11 bases from J, the gap between germline ends came to 25 bases. The CDR3 loop reads CASSQDQGGPTSGAKLFF. Here the CDR3 DNA reads TGTGCCAGCAGCCAAGATCAGGGAGGCCCGACGTCGGGAGCGAAACTGTTTTTT.

The chain couples TRBV10-3 to TRBJ1-5; 9 nucleotides align to TRBD1. This CDR3 contains 14 residues. Trimming at V came to 4 bases and at J to 6 bases, leaving 4 bases not matched to a gene. Germline V gene data show CDR1 as ENHRY and CDR2 as SYGVKD. The CDR3 DNA reads as TGTGCCATCAGTGCGGGGACAGGGTTTCAGCCCCAGCATTTT. It translates to CAISAGTGFQPQHF.

This clone was counted between two and nine times. This chain joins TRBV6-1 and TRBJ2-1; the D is unclear. The ends were cut back, 1 base at V and 4 bases at J, with 11 bases in the middle. CDR1 MNHNS and CDR2 SASEGT come from the germline V gene. The CDR3 is 15 amino acids. The CDR3 region is CASSEGQSDYNEQFF. The CDR3 DNA follows: TGTGCCAGCAGTGAAGGGCAGAGCGATTACAATGAGCAGTTCTTC.

V usage is TRBV13 and J usage is TRBJ2-1; weak D call: TRBD2 (5 bases). Trimming shortened V by 4 bases and J by 6 bases, and 19 bases separated the two germline ends. The CDR3 contains 16 residues. Germline loops: CDR1 PRHDT, CDR2 FYEKMQ (reference sequence). This CDR3 is CASSWPSGGQPNEQFF. CDR3 nucleotide sequence: TGTGCCAGCAGCTGGCCGTCTGGCGGGCAACCCAATGAGCAGTTCTTC. Looking up the rest from reference TRBV13 and TRBJ2-1 gives the full variable domain: AAGVIQSPRHLIKEKRETATLKCYPIPRHDTVYWYQQGPGQDPQFLISFYEKMQSDKGSIPDRFSAQQFSDYHSELNMSSLELGDSALYFCASSWPSGGQPNEQFFGPGTRLTVL.

This clone was observed a handful of times. The rearrangement links TRBV28 to TRBJ2-3; no clear D gene. V was clipped by 3 bases and J by 6 bases, with 4 bases between them. There are 11 residues in the CDR3. Germline lookup yields CDR1 MDHEN and CDR2 SYDVKM. CDR3 sequence reads: CASSLLDTQYF. In DNA, the CDR3 is TGTGCCAGCAGTTTGTTGGATACGCAGTATTTT.

This clone was observed a few times. The V gene is TRBV28, the J gene TRBJ2-5; D call uncertain. This CDR3 is 12 amino acids long. Germline V gives CDR1 MDHEN, CDR2 SYDVKM. The DNA for the CDR3 is TGTGAGACTGATGGGCATCAAGAGACCCAGTACTTC. Protein sequence: CETDGHQETQYF. The complete variable domain, with remaining parts taken from reference TRBV28 and TRBJ2-5, reads DVKVTQSSRYLVKRTGEKVFLECVQDMDHENMFWYRQDPGLGLRLIYFSYDVKMKEKGDIPEGYSVSREKKERFSLILESASTNQTSMYLCETDGHQETQYFGPGTRLLVL.

Concerning this clone itself: With a much larger clone just one base away, this may be a read error. Additional DNA sequences in this sample encode the identical CDR3. The CDR3 region is CASSVGTGDTDTQYF. DNA for the CDR3: TGCGCCAGCAGTGTTGGGACAGGGGACACAGATACGCAGTACTTT. The chain is built from TRBV10-1 and TRBJ2-3; 10 nucleotides match TRBD1. The germline V gene encodes CDR1 WNHNN and CDR2 SYGVQD (reference sequence). This CDR3 is built from 15 residues.

This chain joins TRBV5-1 and TRBJ1-3, with a tentative D call TRBD1 (5 bases). V was cut by 3 bases and J by 2 bases, with 12 bases left in between. The CDR3 sequence is 15 residues long. Germline loops: CDR1 SGHRS, CDR2 YFSETQ. The CDR3 coding sequence is TGCGCCAGCAGCTGGGGGACTCAGCCTGGAAACACCATATATTTT. Translating gives CASSWGTQPGNTIYF.

This clone occurred many times. This chain joins TRBV28 and TRBJ2-7; 9 bases are shared with TRBD1. This CDR3 contains 15 residues. Germline CDR1 reads MDHEN; CDR2 reads SYDVKM. After removal of 2 bases from V and 7 bases from J, the junction contained 9 bases not matched to a gene. The CDR3 reads CASSLLSTGGDEQYF. CDR3 DNA: TGTGCCAGCAGTTTACTCTCGACAGGGGGGGATGAGCAGTACTTC.

The chain has TRBV6-1 and TRBJ2-7; D might be TRBD1 or TRBD2, each matching 5 bases. In germline, CDR1 is MNHNS, CDR2 SASEGT. The V and J ends lost 5 bases and 2 bases respectively, with 16 bases between them. CDR3 size: 15 residues. In nucleotides, the CDR3 is TGTGCCAGCAGTTCCCTGGGACCCAACCCCTACGAGCAGTACTTC. It specifies CASSSLGPNPYEQYF.

The CDR3, as DNA: TGTGCCAGCGCCATCCCGGGCCCCTACGAGCAGTACTTC. Amino acid sequence: CASAIPGPYEQYF. The gene calls are TRBV28 and TRBJ2-5; D uncertain. The DNA end is more similar to TRBJ2-7, so the J call may be wrong. The CDR3 covers 13 residues. Germline V CDR1 and CDR2: MDHEN, SYDVKM.

The table lists this clone with a few counts. The V and J genes are TRBV28 and TRBJ1-4, with 8 positions matching TRBD1. The junction had 4 bases not matched to a gene; V was cut back by 7 bases and J by 12 bases. The CDR3 length is 11 residues. Germline CDR1 and CDR2: MDHEN and SYDVKM. CDR3 protein: CASNTGQELFF. CDR3 in DNA: TGTGCCAGCAACACGGGACAGGAACTGTTTTTT. Full variable domain (rest looked up from reference TRBV28 and TRBJ1-4): DVKVTQSSRYLVKRTGEKVFLECVQDMDHENMFWYRQDPGLGLRLIYFSYDVKMKEKGDIPEGYSVSREKKERFSLILESASTNQTSMYLCASNTGQELFFGSGTQLSVL.

This clone was picked up many times. The V and J genes are TRBV6-6 and TRBJ2-7; D unclear. Germline V CDR1 and CDR2: MNHNY, SVGAGI (reference sequence). The CDR3 extends over 11 amino acids. V lost 2 bases and J 3 bases, leaving 2 bases between the germline ends. In DNA, the CDR3 is TGTGCCAGCAGTTACCTCTACGAGCAGTACTTC. Encoded protein: CASSYLYEQYF.

Worth noting for this clone: A far larger clone lies a single base away; this is likely a read error. The chain has TRBV29-1 and TRBJ1-2, with a weak D call TRBD1 (5 bases). Per germline, CDR1 SQVTM and CDR2 ANQGSEA. The CDR3 sequence is 11 residues long. Here the CDR3 DNA reads TGCGGCGCCGGGGACCGAGATGGCTACACCTTC. Translated, it gives CGAGDRDGYTF.

This clone was seen at least ten times. This chain connects TRBV27 to TRBJ2-7, with 8 bases fitting TRBD2. Germline values: CDR1 MNHEY, CDR2 SMNVEV (reference sequence). This CDR3 has 13 residues. The ends lost 7 bases at V and 3 bases at J; junction bases unmatched: 5. CDR3 bases: TGTGCCAGCACCCAAGCGGGAGTCTACGAGCAGTACTTC. Encoded protein: CASTQAGVYEQYF.

V gene TRBV4-2 combines with J gene TRBJ2-5; D may be TRBD2 (5 bases). The CDR3 loop spans 14 amino acids. CDR1 is LGHNA and CDR2 is YNFKEQ in the germline V gene. The V end lost 4 bases, the J end lost 2 bases, and 11 bases lay between the germline ends. CDR3 coding DNA: TGTGCCAGCAGCCGGAGTCGGGGACAAGAGACCCAGTACTTC. This sequence encodes CASSRSRGQETQYF.

The chain couples TRBV10-3 to TRBJ2-1; D not resolved. CDR1 ENHRY and CDR2 SYGVKD come from the germline V gene. V lost 6 bases to trimming and J lost 1 base, with 7 bases between them. CDR3 length: 13 residues. CDR3 bases: TGTGCCATCAGGGGCGGATCCTACAATGAGCAGTTCTTC. It specifies CAIRGGSYNEQFF.

This clone was counted many times. The chain links TRBV5-1 to TRBJ2-1; D may match TRBD1 or TRBD2 (5 bases each). Germline V gene data show CDR1 as SGHRS and CDR2 as YFSETQ. Trimming took 1 base from V and 8 from J, leaving 13 bases between them. CDR3 length: 14 residues. The CDR3 protein is CASSLTGPPDEQFF. CDR3 DNA: TGCGCCAGCAGCTTGACGGGGCCCCCAGATGAGCAGTTCTTC.

Of note for this clone: This probably arose from a read error, given a far larger clone one base away. The chain recombines TRBV7-3 with TRBJ2-1; maybe TRBD2 (6 bases). V lost 3 bases to trimming and J lost 5 bases, with 14 bases between them. The CDR3 totals 15 residues. Germline V gene lookup returns CDR1 SGHTA and CDR2 FQGTGA. DNA of the CDR3: TGTGCCAGCAGCTTCAGAACTAGCAGACACAATGAGCAGTTCTTC. Translating it yields CASSFRTSRHNEQFF.

The table lists this clone with many counts. The chain is built from TRBV5-1 and TRBJ1-4, with 10 nucleotides matching TRBD1. Trimming at V came to 2 bases and at J to 8 bases, leaving 6 bases not matched to a gene. Germline assignment: CDR1 SGHRS and CDR2 YFSETQ. This CDR3 spans 15 amino acids. The CDR3 spells CASSLSGTGVEKLFF. The CDR3 nucleotides read TGCGCCAGCAGCTTATCCGGGACAGGGGTGGAAAAACTGTTTTTT. Variable domain in full (rest from reference TRBV5-1 and TRBJ1-4): KAGVTQTPRYLIKTRGQQVTLSCSPISGHRSVSWYQQTPGQGLQFLFEYFSETQRNKGNFPGRFSGRQFSNSRSEMNVSTLELGDSALYLCASSLSGTGVEKLFFGSGTQLSVL.